A single sample is the source of the 2 T cell receptor beta chains below, sequenced in a study of CD8 T cells in Susac syndrome. RNA in amounts of about 0.5 to 1 ug was reverse transcribed with random hexamers. TCRdb re-called the immunoSEQ multiplex PCR reads with MiXCR, one entry per CDR3 protein. The sample yields 160,000 or so distinct CDR3 sequences, approximately 95% seen once. The sample taken for sequencing was CD4+ T cells from PBMCs. These receptors all come from a human donor with Susac syndrome.

The rearrangement links TRBV3-1 to TRBJ2-7; D unclear. Germline V lookup: CDR1 LGHDT, CDR2 YNNKEL (reference sequence). The CDR3 covers 12 residues. V shed 4 bases and J shed 1 base, with 5 bases lying between them. CDR3 loop: CASSRLSYEQYF. The DNA of the CDR3 is TGTGCCAGCAGCCGATTATCCTACGAGCAGTACTTC.

The gene calls are TRBV29-1 and TRBJ2-7, with D possibly called TRBD1 or TRBD2 (5 bases each). Trimming shortened V by 1 base and J by 6 bases, and 10 bases separated the two germline ends. Germline assignment: CDR1 SQVTM and CDR2 ANQGSEA. This CDR3 is 12 amino acids long. The CDR3 DNA reads as TGCAGCGTTGAAGTTGGGGGACGCGAGCAGTACTTC. The encoded protein is CSVEVGGREQYF.